This T cell receptor (beta chain) was sequenced for a study of cytomegalovirus exposure and HLA in healthy donors. Study-level results: The majority of TCR sequences were rare, yet some public TCRs appeared in many donors. TCR beta chains numbering 164 were designated cytomegalovirus-associated. Accurate prediction of most subjects' HLA-A and HLA-B alleles from TCR beta sequences was reported.

As concerns this clone: Antigen unknown.

The CDR3 has 16 amino acids. The PCR was carried out with 60 Vbeta primers and 13 Jbeta primers. Sequenced by immunoSEQ multiplex PCR; TCRdb stores in-frame clones only, minus some. This repertoire includes some 130,000 clones. The sequence was collected from a woman aged 60 to 75 in good health and CMV-seronegative. V and J are TRBV21-1 and TRBJ2-5; the DNA was not used to check the table's D call, TRBD2. TRBV21-1 is a pseudogene locus. Sequencing was done on a sample of PBMCs. This CDR3 reads CASSSRDFWYQETQYF. CDR3 DNA sequence: TGTGCCAGCAGCAGTCGGGACTTCTGGTACCAAGAGACCCAGTACTTC.